This TCR beta chain originates from a study of spatial heterogeneity in lung cancer. Turning to the study itself: Detection consistently captured more beta-chain sequences than alpha-chain sequences. Study observations and caveats: Whereas they appeared in blood less at follow-up, ubiquitous expanded tumor TCRs appeared there more at resection.

The time point was: blood at routine non-recurrence follow-up after resection. The input material, whole RNA from tumor, nontumor lung or frozen PBMC, was sequenced unsorted. Every TCR cDNA molecule carried a tag that served as a unique molecular identifier. TCRdb re-called the 5' RACE reads through MiXCR, storing one row per CDR3 protein. The profile shows under 150,000 distinct CDR3 sequences, 9.5% to 14% of them singletons. This clonotype was recorded at least ten times. Its antigen is unknown. Material: PBMCs, obtained at follow-up. The TCR originated in a female donor with early-stage non-small cell lung cancer.

CDR3: CAVSPARGRGYTF. CDR3 DNA sequence: TGTGCCGTTAGTCCTGCTCGGGGGCGAGGCTACACCTTC. J is TRBJ1-2 and V is TRBV19, with D perhaps TRBD1 (6 bases). The CDR3 is 13 amino acids. Germline V gene data show CDR1 as LNHDA and CDR2 as SQIVND (reference sequence). V lost 11 bases and J 8 bases, leaving 21 bases between the germline ends.